Presented here are 15 T cell receptor beta chains from one specimen sequenced in a study of blood T cell repertoires in COVID-19. Only in-frame clones appear in the TCRdb table, and some are missing; sequencing was by immunoSEQ multiplex PCR. This sample has fewer than 300,000 clones, with over 70% found just once. Sequenced input: peripheral blood. These TCRs come from a human donor in a cohort sampled during active COVID-19.

The chain joins TRBV29-1 to TRBJ2-1; maybe TRBD1 (8 bases). The CDR3 runs 15 residues. The V and J ends lost 4 bases and 4 bases respectively, with 17 bases between them. Germline CDR1 reads SQVTM; CDR2 reads ANQGSEA. Written as DNA, the CDR3 is TGCAGCGTTGGGGGGGGCGGGACAGGTTACAATGAGCAGTTCTTC. It translates to CSVGGGGTGYNEQFF.

The chain is built from TRBV6-5 and TRBJ2-3, with TRBD2 matching 12 bases. Per the germline V gene, CDR1 is MNHEY and CDR2 is SVGAGI. Unmatched junction bases numbered 7, after V lost 6 bases and J lost 9 bases. The CDR3 consists of 14 residues. CDR3 nucleotides: TGTGCCAGCAGCTCGACTAGCGGGAGAGGGACGCAGTATTTT. It yields the protein CASSSTSGRGTQYF.

This clone was seen more than once but under ten times. Distinct nucleotide sequences in the sample also encode this CDR3. The chain has TRBV5-5 and TRBJ1-2; D is possibly TRBD1 (5 bases). Germline V lookup: CDR1 SGHKS, CDR2 YYEKEE (reference sequence). V gave up 0 bases and J gave up 0 bases, with 9 bases separating them. This CDR3 is 15 amino acids long. The CDR3 DNA sequence: TGTGCCAGCAGCTTGGCCGGGGGGGCTAACTATGGCTACACCTTC. Translated, it gives CASSLAGGANYGYTF. The full variable domain, completed using reference TRBV5-5 and TRBJ1-2, is DAGVTQSPTHLIKTRGQQVTLRCSPISGHKSVSWYQQVLGQGPQFIFQYYEKEERGRGNFPDRFSARQFPNYSSELNVNALLLGDSALYLCASSLAGGANYGYTFGSGTRLTVV.

V is TRBV5-1 and J is TRBJ1-1; tentative D call: TRBD1 (6 bases). This CDR3 contains 15 residues. Germline V gene sequence: CDR1 SGHRS, CDR2 YFSETQ. The germline V and J ends were trimmed by 4 bases and 5 bases, with 18 bases remaining between them. Written as DNA, the CDR3 is TGCGCCAGCAGCCGTGGGACAACAACAGGGACTGAAGCTTTCTTT. It encodes CASSRGTTTGTEAFF.

The CDR3 sequence is CASSWDSRPGANVLTF. CDR3 bases: TGTGCCAGCAGTTGGGACAGTCGGCCTGGGGCCAACGTCCTGACTTTC. V usage is TRBV2 and J usage is TRBJ2-6, with 7 bases identical to TRBD1. The CDR3 is made up of 16 amino acids. The V gene's germline CDR1 is SNHLY and CDR2 FYNNEI. J was trimmed by 2 bases and V by 5 bases; bases with no gene match: 6.

Worth noting for this clone: This same CDR3 is encoded by further DNA sequences in the sample. This rearrangement joins TRBV7-9 to TRBJ1-6; tentative D call: TRBD1 (5 bases). V lost 1 base to trimming and J lost 4 bases, with 8 bases between them. Germline V lookup: CDR1 SEHNR, CDR2 FQNEAQ (reference sequence). The CDR3 is 15 residues long. The CDR3 spells CASSLVSGYNSPLHF. CDR3 in DNA: TGTGCCAGCAGCTTAGTTTCAGGGTATAATTCACCCCTCCACTTT.

This chain links TRBV5-5 with TRBJ2-7, with unresolved D. This CDR3 has 12 residues. Germline CDR1 reads SGHKS; CDR2 reads YYEKEE (reference sequence). V lost 1 base and J lost 7, with 9 bases in between. In DNA form, the CDR3 reads TGTGCCAGCAGCTTGAGCCTAGGTGAGCAGTACTTC. Translating it yields CASSLSLGEQYF.

This clone was found once. The chain couples TRBV5-6 to TRBJ2-2, with unresolved D. The CDR3 totals 17 residues. V was pared by 1 base and J by 4 bases, with 17 bases between. From germline, CDR1 is SGHDT and CDR2 YYEEEE. In DNA form, the CDR3 reads TGTGCCAGCAGCTTGATCGGCTCTCATAGGAGCACCGGGGAGCTGTTTTTT. As protein: CASSLIGSHRSTGELFF.

The chain has TRBV3-1 (or the pseudogene TRBV3-2) and TRBJ1-6; 7 bases line up with TRBD1. The germline V gene encodes CDR1 LGHDT and CDR2 YNNKEL (reference sequence). The CDR3 extends over 17 amino acids. V lost 2 bases and J lost 5; bases outside the gene matches: 9. This CDR3 reads CASSQNRGDFNNSPLHF. CDR3 coding DNA: TGTGCCAGCAGCCAAAACAGGGGTGATTTTAATAATTCACCCCTCCACTTT.

This clone turned up a few times. This sequence joins TRBV29-1 and TRBJ1-2; TRBD1 agrees at 8 bases. Germline V gives CDR1 SQVTM, CDR2 ANQGSEA. Losses at the gene ends were 4 bases for V and 2 bases for J; bases not matched to a gene: 12. The CDR3 is 16 residues long. DNA for the CDR3: TGCAGCGTTGTAGGATCGACAGGGGAAATAAACTATGGCTACACCTTC. Its protein is CSVVGSTGEINYGYTF.

The sample holds a few counts of this clone. This chain links TRBV5-1 with TRBJ2-1, with 12 bases lining up with TRBD2. CDR1 is SGHRS, CDR2 YFSETQ, per germline. Trimming removed 0 bases from V and 6 bases from J; junction bases left unmatched: 1. This CDR3 has 15 residues. DNA for the CDR3: TGCGCCAGCAGCTTGGGGACTAGCGGGGCCAATGAGCAGTTCTTC. Translating gives CASSLGTSGANEQFF.

The chain carries TRBV5-4 and TRBJ1-1; D is ambiguous. This CDR3 has 12 amino acids. Trimming removed 3 bases from V and 6 bases from J, with 9 bases in between. Germline V gene lookup returns CDR1 SGHNT and CDR2 YYREEE (reference sequence). Written as DNA, the CDR3 is TGTGCCAGCAGCTCTCACTTGGCTGAAGCTTTCTTT. This sequence encodes CASSSHLAEAFF.

The chain joins TRBV5-1 to TRBJ1-2; unclear D gene. Trimming stripped 0 bases from V and 4 bases from J, with 7 bases between. The V gene's germline CDR1 is SGHRS and CDR2 YFSETQ. The CDR3 contains 13 residues. CDR3 sequence reads: CASSLEGGYGYTF. The CDR3 nucleotides read TGCGCCAGCAGCTTGGAGGGAGGCTATGGCTACACCTTC.

This clone was seen a few times. V is TRBV2 and J is TRBJ1-6; no clear D gene. The ends were cut back, 2 bases at V and 4 bases at J, with 9 bases in the middle. The CDR3 extends over 15 amino acids. The germline V gene encodes CDR1 SNHLY and CDR2 FYNNEI. The CDR3 DNA reads as TGTGCCAGCAGTGAATTGCGGGGTTATAATTCACCCCTCCACTTT. The encoded protein is CASSELRGYNSPLHF. Looking up the rest from reference TRBV2 and TRBJ1-6 gives the full variable domain: EPEVTQTPSHQVTQMGQEVILRCVPISNHLYFYWYRQILGQKVEFLVSFYNNEISEKSEIFDDQFSVERPDGSNFTLKIRSTKLEDSAMYFCASSELRGYNSPLHFGNGTRLTVT.

This clone was found a few times. The chain carries TRBV2 and TRBJ1-5; D call uncertain. Germline V CDR1 and CDR2: SNHLY, FYNNEI. The V and J ends lost 5 bases and 0 bases respectively, with 8 bases between them. This CDR3 is 14 amino acids long. CDR3 region: CASSRDYSNQPQHF. The CDR3 coding sequence is TGTGCCAGCAGTCGAGATTATAGCAATCAGCCCCAGCATTTT. Based on the CDR3 plus reference TRBV2 and TRBJ1-5, the full variable domain is EPEVTQTPSHQVTQMGQEVILRCVPISNHLYFYWYRQILGQKVEFLVSFYNNEISEKSEIFDDQFSVERPDGSNFTLKIRSTKLEDSAMYFCASSRDYSNQPQHFGDGTRLSIL.